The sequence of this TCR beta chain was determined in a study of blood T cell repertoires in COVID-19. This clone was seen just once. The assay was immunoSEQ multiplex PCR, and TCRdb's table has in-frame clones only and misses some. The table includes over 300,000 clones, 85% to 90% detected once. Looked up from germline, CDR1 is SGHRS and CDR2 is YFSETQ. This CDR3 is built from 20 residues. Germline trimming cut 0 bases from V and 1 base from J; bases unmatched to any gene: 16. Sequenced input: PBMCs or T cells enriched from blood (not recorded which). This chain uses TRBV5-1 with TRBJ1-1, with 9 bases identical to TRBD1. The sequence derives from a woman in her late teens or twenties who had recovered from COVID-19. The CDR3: CASSLGPGQGSFSSNTEAFF. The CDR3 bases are TGCGCCAGCAGCTTGGGTCCGGGACAGGGCTCTTTTAGTTCGAACACTGAAGCTTTCTTT.